What follows describes a single T cell receptor (beta chain). Its antigen is unknown. Via MiXCR, TCRdb re-called the RT-PCR reads, giving one row per CDR3 protein. The sample carries about 530,000 distinct CDR3 sequences, roughly 13% recorded once. This entry belongs to a study of response to subunit inactivated influenza vaccine. The V gene's germline CDR1 is MNHNS and CDR2 SASEGT. Trimming removed 3 bases from V and 4 bases from J, with 13 bases in between. The CDR3 spans 16 residues. Regarding the study as a whole: Every seasonal influenza vaccination brings in few new T cells, the authors suggested.

The receptor comes from a man aged 45-65 years who received an inactivated influenza vaccine. The source was PBMCs from blood, collected more than 35 days after vaccination. The gene calls are TRBV6-1 and TRBJ1-6, with D perhaps TRBD1 (5 bases). This CDR3 is CASSDPMGRYNSPLHF. CDR3 bases: TGTGCCAGCAGTGACCCGATGGGGCGATATAATTCACCCCTCCACTTT.